The 3 T cell receptor beta chains below all came from one sample that was sequenced in a study of technical replicates of blood from several donors. Only in-frame clones appear in the TCRdb table, and some are missing; sequencing was by immunoSEQ multiplex PCR. The table lists about 80,000 clones, around 94% of them singletons. Sequencing input: T cells isolated from PBMCs. Receptors originate from a human donor in good health.

This chain uses TRBV27 with TRBJ1-2, with a possible D match to TRBD1 (6 bases). CDR1 is MNHEY, CDR2 SMNVEV, per germline (reference sequence). There are 11 residues in the CDR3. Trimming removed 4 bases from V and 8 bases from J, with 8 bases in between. CDR3 coding DNA: TGTGCCAGCAGTTCAGGGGTGGGCTACACCTTC. Translated, it gives CASSSGVGYTF.

The rearrangement uses TRBV5-1 and TRBJ1-1; D remains unclear. Germline values: CDR1 SGHRS, CDR2 YFSETQ. CDR3 length equals 15 residues. V lost 0 bases and J 2 bases, leaving 11 bases between the germline ends. The CDR3 DNA is TGCGCCAGCAGCTTGGCCTCCATACTTAACACTGAAGCTTTCTTT. As protein: CASSLASILNTEAFF.

The J gene is TRBJ1-4, the V gene TRBV11-3; 9 nucleotides align to TRBD1. Germline CDR1 is SGHNT and CDR2 is YENEEA. CDR3 size: 18 residues. The V and J ends lost 6 bases and 0 bases, in that order; junction bases with no gene match: 11. CDR3 region: CASRLGKTGGTTNEKLFF. As DNA, the CDR3 is TGTGCCAGCAGATTGGGGAAGACAGGGGGGACAACTAATGAAAAACTGTTTTTT. Variable domain in full (rest from reference TRBV11-3 and TRBJ1-4): EAGVVQSPRYKIIEKKQPVAFWCNPISGHNTLYWYLQNLGQGPELLIRYENEEAVDDSQLPKDRFSAERLKGVDSTLKIQPAELGDSAVYLCASRLGKTGGTTNEKLFFGSGTQLSVL.